This TCR delta chain was sequenced in a study of gamma-delta chains in newborns, infants, children. About the research overall: Polyclonal expansion of innate γδ T cells after birth follows microbial exposure.

The CDR3 contains 23 residues. The V end was cut by 2 bases, the J end by 5 bases, with 39 bases between. The germline V gene encodes CDR1 TSWWSYY and CDR2 QGS. TCRdb re-called the reads using CATT. The sample lists a few thousand delta-chain clones; 3% were seen once. By sample share, this clone is medium-sized (0.01 to 0.1%). Other DNA sequences from this sample encode an identical CDR3 as well. The sample taken for sequencing was blood. The sequence derives from a child who was a newborn, infant or young child, either healthy, febrile or measles-vaccinated (not recorded which). This sequence joins TRDV1 and TRDJ1; TRDD1 or TRDD2 may be the D gene (6 bases each). The CDR3 loop reads CALGEGAFPTKYNELDPHDKLIF. The CDR3, as DNA: TGTGCTCTTGGGGAAGGGGCCTTCCCCACGAAATATAACGAGCTGGACCCTCATGATAAACTCATCTTT.